The 2 T cell receptor beta chains below were found in one sample sequenced in a study of blood T cells in healthy people across ages (dated by TCRdb to 2013 to 2016). Libraries were made using 5' RACE. Sequencing relied on an Illumina HiSeq 2500. A second PCR of roughly 7 to 12 cycles was performed with a sample-barcoded 5' primer and a J-beta primer mix. TCRdb itself trimmed the public reads at Q25 with fastp, ran MiXCR and retained productive beta chains. Each CDR3 protein gets just one entry, which takes the most common genes and DNA from the rows behind it. The sample yields hundreds of thousands of distinct CDR3 sequences; about 30% were counted once. The ten top clones hold approximately 15% of the sample. Specimen: blood. The source is a woman of 80 years or more in good health. Donor details come from another sample of the same person, matched by shared clones.

The sample holds many counts of this clonotype. CDR3 residues: CAAGQSHEQYF. DNA for the CDR3: TGTGCCGCGGGACAGTCCCACGAGCAGTACTTC. The genes are TRBV10-3 and TRBJ2-7; TRBD1 might be the D (7 bases). Trimming removed 11 bases at V and 5 bases at J, with 13 bases between. CDR1 and CDR2 (germline): ENHRY, SYGVKD. The CDR3 totals 11 residues.

CDR3 bases: TGTGCCAGCATCACGACAGGGGGAGCCAATCAGCCCCAGCATTTT. Protein: CASITTGGANQPQHF. The chain recombines TRBV12-3 or TRBV12-4 with TRBJ1-5; 9 nucleotides line up with TRBD1. The trim removed 7 bases at V and 3 bases at J, leaving 7 bases unmatched. The CDR3 consists of 15 residues.